This T cell receptor (beta chain) was captured in a study of CD8+CD57+ T cells in acquired aplastic anemia. Study summary: Healthy donor CD4+ cell samples had a mean of approximately 10 million reads. The study's findings and limits: Significant differences in CD8+ Simpson's diversity were not observed between patients and controls. In common between the patients and the controls were twenty-nine CD8+ CDR3 sequences.

Template material for TCR beta VDJ and CDR3 profiling consisted of genomic DNA. MiXCR, applied by TCRdb to the reads, yields one record per CDR3 protein. The sample lists 50,000 to 70,000 distinct CDR3 sequences, over 45% occurring once. V lost 3 bases to trimming and J lost 3 bases; unmatched junction nucleotides: 11. The CDR3 length is 16 residues. The V gene's germline CDR1 is LNHNV and CDR2 YYDKDF (reference sequence). A word on this clonotype: Its antigen remains unidentified.

The sequenced sample consisted of sorted CD4+, CD8+, or CD8+CD57+ T cells (not recorded which) from PBMCs. The TCR was taken from a human donor in good health, serving as a control. This sequence joins TRBV15 and TRBJ2-7; TRBD1 matches 7 bases. In nucleotides, the CDR3 is TGTGCCACCAGCAGGACCGACAGGGCCTCGTTCTACGAGCAGTACTTC. This sequence encodes CATSRTDRASFYEQYF.